This entry lists 28 T cell receptor beta chains sequenced from one sample in a study of blood T cell repertoires in COVID-19. Sequencing was performed with immunoSEQ multiplex PCR; in TCRdb, only in-frame clones are kept and a portion is missing. Of around 170,000 clones in the sample, 85% to 90% are singletons; the top ten hold under 0.7%. Sequences were obtained from peripheral blood. The receptors here all came from a man between 60 and 75 years old with COVID-19, enrolled during active disease.

This chain links TRBV9 with TRBJ1-3, with D possibly being TRBD1 (6 bases). The CDR3 totals 16 residues. V lost 4 bases to trimming and J lost 0 bases, with 14 bases between them. The germline V gene has CDR1 SGDLS and CDR2 YYNGEE. The CDR3 DNA follows: TGTGCCAGCAGCCCCGGACAGACTCACTCTGGAAACACCATATATTTT. This translates into CASSPGQTHSGNTIYF.

In this sample, this clone turned up once. The J gene is TRBJ1-4, the V gene TRBV21-1; whether TRBD1, the table's D call, matches the DNA was not checked. TRBV21-1 is described as a pseudogene. CDR3 length equals 16 residues. CDR3 amino acids: CASSNPYRATNEKLFF. The CDR3 region has the DNA TGTGCCAGCAGCAATCCATACAGGGCGACTAATGAAAAACTGTTTTTT.

V and J are TRBV18 and TRBJ1-2; D may be TRBD1 (6 bases). With 2 bases removed from V and 1 base from J, the gap between germline ends came to 8 bases. The CDR3 totals 14 residues. The germline CDR1 and CDR2 sequences are KGHSH and LQKENI. CDR3: CASSPSDSNYGYTF. The CDR3 DNA reads TGTGCCAGCTCACCATCGGACAGTAACTATGGCTACACCTTC.

The chain uses TRBV7-2 and TRBJ1-4, with D maybe TRBD1 (5 bases). The CDR3 runs to 15 residues. CDR1 is SGHTA and CDR2 is FQGNSA in the germline V gene. The V end lost 3 bases, the J end lost 3 bases, and 11 bases lay between the germline ends. The CDR3 reads CASSLGWGPNEKLFF. The DNA for the CDR3 is TGTGCCAGCAGCTTGGGTTGGGGCCCTAATGAAAAACTGTTTTTT.

This sequence joins TRBV19 and TRBJ1-5; 7 nucleotides match TRBD1. The V and J ends lost 7 bases and 6 bases, in that order; junction bases with no gene match: 12. The CDR3 runs 15 residues. Looked up from germline, CDR1 is LNHDA and CDR2 is SQIVND (reference sequence). The CDR3 protein is CASTHWGRQGQPQHF. The CDR3 DNA is TGTGCCAGTACCCACTGGGGCAGACAGGGTCAGCCCCAGCATTTT.

This clone was counted between two and nine times. This chain links TRBV27 with TRBJ1-1, with D unresolved. The V gene lost 5 bases and the J gene lost 9 bases, with 19 bases spanning the gap. Germline assignment: CDR1 MNHEY and CDR2 SMNVEV (reference sequence). The CDR3 covers 14 residues. The CDR3 region has the DNA TGTGCCAGCAGTCCCTACGACGGAGACCTGAAAGCTTTCTTT. It translates to CASSPYDGDLKAFF.

The V gene is TRBV15, the J gene TRBJ1-2, with a weak D call TRBD1 (6 bases). The V and J ends lost 0 bases and 5 bases respectively, with 16 bases between them. Germline V gene sequence: CDR1 LNHNV, CDR2 YYDKDF (reference sequence). The CDR3 extends over 16 amino acids. This chain's CDR3 is CATSRDRQASRYGYTF. Written as DNA, the CDR3 is TGTGCCACCAGCAGAGATAGACAGGCCTCTCGTTATGGCTACACCTTC.

The CDR3 nucleotides read TGTGCCAGCAGTTCTCTCGGACAGGGGGCAAAGGACACTGAAGCTTTCTTT. This sequence encodes CASSSLGQGAKDTEAFF. This chain joins TRBV27 and TRBJ1-1, with 11 bases lining up with TRBD1. The CDR3 spans 17 residues. Looked up from germline, CDR1 is MNHEY and CDR2 is SMNVEV (reference sequence). V trimming: 4 bases; J trimming: 3 bases; junction bases outside the gene matches: 10.

V is TRBV15 and J is TRBJ1-6; 9 bases align to TRBD1. This CDR3 is 15 amino acids long. CDR1 and CDR2 from the germline V gene are LNHNV and YYDKDF (reference sequence). V gave up 3 bases and J gave up 13 bases; unmatched junction bases: 10. The CDR3 nucleotides are TGTGCCACCAGCAGGGGGGGTAGGGACAGGGATCCCCTCCACTTT. It is translated as CATSRGGRDRDPLHF.

The rearrangement joins TRBV7-3 to TRBJ2-1, with 8 bases aligning to TRBD1. CDR1 is SGHTA, CDR2 FQGTGA, per germline. V gave up 2 bases and J gave up 2 bases; unmatched junction bases: 5. The CDR3 runs to 16 residues. The CDR3 here is CASSLAAGQAYNEQFF. DNA for the CDR3: TGTGCCAGCAGCTTAGCCGCGGGACAGGCCTACAATGAGCAGTTCTTC.

The chain joins TRBV12-3 or TRBV12-4 to TRBJ1-1, with TRBD1 as a possible D gene (6 bases). The CDR3 length is 13 residues. V was pared by 7 bases and J by 1 base, with 10 bases between. The CDR3 sequence is CASILDRNTEAFF. DNA for the CDR3: TGTGCCAGCATCCTGGACAGGAACACTGAAGCTTTCTTT.

The DNA of the CDR3 is TGTGCCAGCAGTTCCGGGACTAGCGGGAGATTGGGCGAGCAGTACTTC. Translating it yields CASSSGTSGRLGEQYF. This sequence joins TRBV3-1 (or the pseudogene TRBV3-2) and TRBJ2-7; 14 bases agree with TRBD2. This CDR3 region has 16 residues. J gave up 6 bases and V 6 bases, and 10 bases lay outside the gene matches. CDR1 and CDR2 from the germline V gene are LGHDT and YNNKEL (reference sequence).

This clone was found a few times. The chain combines TRBV5-4 with TRBJ2-2; TRBD1 might be the D (5 bases). Germline V lookup: CDR1 SGHNT, CDR2 YYREEE (reference sequence). The CDR3 length is 15 residues. With 0 bases removed from V and 1 base from J, the gap between germline ends came to 7 bases. The CDR3, as DNA: TGTGCCAGCAGCTTGGCTCAGGGGAACACCGGGGAGCTGTTTTTT. Translation gives CASSLAQGNTGELFF.

This clone was counted only a few times. This sequence joins TRBV7-2 and TRBJ1-1; 7 bases map to TRBD1. The junction had 4 bases not matched to a gene; V was cut back by 1 base and J by 5 bases. Looked up from germline, CDR1 is SGHTA and CDR2 is FQGNSA. This CDR3 comprises 14 residues. The DNA for the CDR3 is TGTGCCAGCAGCTTAGGTGGCAGGGGGACTGAAGCTTTCTTT. It translates to CASSLGGRGTEAFF.

The V gene is TRBV3-1 (or the pseudogene TRBV3-2), the J gene TRBJ2-5; 12 bases agree with TRBD2. Germline V lookup: CDR1 LGHDT, CDR2 YNNKEL (reference sequence). The CDR3 loop spans 14 amino acids. After removal of 6 bases from V and 5 bases from J, the junction contained 4 bases not matched to a gene. The CDR3 bases are TGTGCCAGCAGTCGACTAGCGGGAGCCGAGACCCAGTACTTC. Its translation is CASSRLAGAETQYF.

The chain links TRBV14 to TRBJ2-7; 8 nucleotides align to TRBD1. CDR1 and CDR2 from the germline V gene are SGHDN and FVKESK. V trimming: 6 bases; J trimming: 4 bases; junction bases outside the gene matches: 8. CDR3 size: 14 residues. CDR3 DNA sequence: TGTGCCAGCAGGGAGACAGGGGCTACTTACGAGCAGTACTTC. Its translation: CASRETGATYEQYF.

This clone was seen just once. The V call is TRBV6-5, the J call TRBJ1-5; D uncertain. The CDR3 runs to 12 residues. The germline V and J ends were trimmed by 7 bases and 0 bases, with 4 bases remaining between them. Per the germline V gene, CDR1 is MNHEY and CDR2 is SVGAGI. The CDR3 DNA reads as TGTGCCAGCATGTATAGCAATCAGCCCCAGCATTTT. This sequence encodes CASMYSNQPQHF.

The chain employs TRBV7-9 and TRBJ1-1; 8 bases fit TRBD1. V trimming: 5 bases; J trimming: 11 bases; junction bases outside the gene matches: 4. The CDR3 runs to 11 residues. CDR1 and CDR2 from the germline V gene are SEHNR and FQNEAQ (reference sequence). CDR3 nucleotides: TGTGCCAGCAGCGACACAGGGGGGGCTTTCTTT. Amino acid sequence: CASSDTGGAFF.

The chain couples TRBV4-2 to TRBJ2-7, with D unclear. V dropped 0 bases and J dropped 3 bases, with 15 bases sitting between them. Germline V gives CDR1 LGHNA, CDR2 YNFKEQ. The CDR3 consists of 16 residues. This CDR3 reads CASSQESAVLVYEQYF. In DNA form, the CDR3 reads TGTGCCAGCAGCCAAGAAAGTGCGGTCCTGGTCTACGAGCAGTACTTC.

The genes are TRBV6-4 and TRBJ1-1; D may be TRBD1 (5 bases). This CDR3 is built from 14 residues. The germline CDR1 and CDR2 sequences are MRHNA and SNTAGT. Trimming stripped 4 bases from V and 8 bases from J, with 17 bases between. The CDR3 loop reads CASSGEGGAGEAFF. The CDR3, as DNA: TGTGCCAGCAGTGGCGAGGGAGGGGCTGGAGAAGCTTTCTTT.

This chain uses TRBV30 with TRBJ2-7, with 7 bases that match TRBD1. The CDR3 totals 16 residues. Per germline, CDR1 GTSNPN and CDR2 SVGIG (reference sequence). V lost 2 bases and J lost 4; bases outside the gene matches: 14. As DNA, the CDR3 is TGTGCCTGGAGTCCCCCAGGACAGGCCCGGGTATACGAGCAGTACTTC. This codes for CAWSPPGQARVYEQYF.

This chain connects TRBV5-6 to TRBJ2-1; D is uncertain. Germline assignment: CDR1 SGHDT and CDR2 YYEEEE. The CDR3 length is 15 residues. Deletions cut 0 bases from V and 0 bases from J, with 7 bases between. CDR3 coding DNA: TGTGCCAGCAGCTTGGGGTCTAGCTCCTACAATGAGCAGTTCTTC. Protein sequence: CASSLGSSSYNEQFF.

J is TRBJ1-2 and V is TRBV20-1; D unresolved. V lost 4 bases and J lost 5, with 8 bases in between. The CDR3 loop spans 11 amino acids. In germline, CDR1 is DFQATT, CDR2 SNEGSKA (reference sequence). CDR3 nucleotide sequence: TGCAGTGCTATCCAGTCTTATGGCTACACCTTC. Protein: CSAIQSYGYTF.

The chain couples TRBV11-3 to TRBJ2-1, with TRBD2 matching over 8 bases. Per germline, CDR1 SGHNT and CDR2 YENEEA. The junction had 6 bases not matched to a gene; V was cut back by 4 bases and J by 1 base. The CDR3 is 16 amino acids. This chain's CDR3 is CASSSAGTRSYNEQFF. For the CDR3, the DNA is TGTGCCAGCAGCTCAGCCGGGACTAGGTCCTACAATGAGCAGTTCTTC. Looking up the rest from reference TRBV11-3 and TRBJ2-1 gives the full variable domain: EAGVVQSPRYKIIEKKQPVAFWCNPISGHNTLYWYLQNLGQGPELLIRYENEEAVDDSQLPKDRFSAERLKGVDSTLKIQPAELGDSAVYLCASSSAGTRSYNEQFFGPGTRLTVL.

V usage is TRBV15 and J usage is TRBJ2-3; TRBD1 might be the D (6 bases). The V and J ends lost 2 bases and 2 bases respectively, with 14 bases between them. This CDR3 comprises 16 residues. Germline CDR1 is LNHNV and CDR2 is YYDKDF (reference sequence). CDR3 in amino acids: CATSRSTGSVTDTQYF. Here the CDR3 DNA reads TGTGCCACCAGCAGATCAACAGGGTCGGTCACAGATACGCAGTATTTT.

The chain employs TRBV7-8 and TRBJ2-7; possible D gene TRBD2, 5 bases. Germline CDR1 and CDR2: SGHVS and FQNEAQ. V dropped 3 bases and J dropped 2 bases, with 11 bases sitting between them. CDR3 size: 14 residues. CDR3 residues: CASSLREHPYEQYF. CDR3 DNA: TGTGCCAGCAGCTTGAGGGAGCACCCCTACGAGCAGTACTTC. Full variable domain (rest looked up from reference TRBV7-8 and TRBJ2-7): GAGVSQSPRYKVAKRGQDVALRCDPISGHVSLFWYQQALGQGPEFLTYFQNEAQLDKSGLPSDRFFAERPEGSVSTLKIQRTQQEDSAVYLCASSLREHPYEQYFGPGTRLTVT.

V and J are TRBV28 and TRBJ1-4; D gene ambiguous. The CDR3 totals 13 residues. The germline V gene encodes CDR1 MDHEN and CDR2 SYDVKM. Trimming removed 5 bases from V and 8 bases from J, with 12 bases in between. As DNA, the CDR3 is TGTGCCAGCAGTATCCGGGTACTGGAAAAACTGTTTTTT. Translated, it gives CASSIRVLEKLFF.

The chain couples TRBV19 to TRBJ1-5; possible D gene TRBD1, 6 bases. This CDR3 is built from 17 residues. CDR1 and CDR2 from the germline V gene are LNHDA and SQIVND (reference sequence). Trimming took off 2 bases at V and 3 bases at J, with 17 bases between the two ends. DNA of the CDR3: TGTGCCAGTAGTATATGGGGGAGGGGGGGCCTCAATCAGCCCCAGCATTTT. It specifies CASSIWGRGGLNQPQHF.